The entry below gives a single T cell receptor (beta chain) sequence along with its context. The data derive from a study of blood T cell repertoires in COVID-19. Clones were sequenced by immunoSEQ multiplex PCR, and TCRdb holds only the in-frame ones, with some missing. This table holds 160,000 or so clones, roughly nine tenths found once. Participant ages covered about 18 to 100 years across 25 or so US areas. Assignment of participants to cohorts was predicated upon participant-reported clinical history. The CDR3 contains 16 residues. Material: PBMCs or T cells enriched from blood (not recorded which). The V gene is TRBV21-1, the J gene TRBJ1-6; the table's D call, TRBD1, has no DNA check behind it. TRBV21-1 is a documented pseudogene. The receptor was derived from a human donor with acute COVID-19. The donor label of this sample is uncertain. For the CDR3, the DNA is TGTGCCAGCAGCAAAGCGGAGGGGGCGCGAAATTCACCCCTCCACTTT. Protein product: CASSKAEGARNSPLHF.